These 17 T cell receptor beta chains originate from one sample sequenced in a study of graft-versus-host responses after intestinal transplantation. Which antigens these TCRs recognize remains unknown. Clones were read by immunoSEQ multiplex PCR, and TCRdb kept only the in-frame ones, dropping some. Among more than 95,000 clones listed, 80% to 95% were seen once. The specimen comprised unstimulated CD8+ T cells sorted from spleen or lymph node cells, sampled before intestinal transplant. The source of these receptors is a human donor who received an intestinal transplant.

The rearrangement uses TRBV4-1 and TRBJ2-7, with 9 bases aligning to TRBD1. The V gene's germline CDR1 is MGHRA and CDR2 YSYEKL. The CDR3 loop spans 18 amino acids. Trimming at V came to 4 bases and at J to 5 bases, leaving 18 bases not matched to a gene. CDR3 sequence (DNA): TGCGCCAGCAGCCCCCGATCATCACCGGGACAGGGCGTCGACGAGCAGTACTTC. Translation: CASSPRSSPGQGVDEQYF.

The V gene is TRBV11-2, the J gene TRBJ2-3, with D unresolved. This CDR3 has 13 residues. From germline, CDR1 is SGHAT and CDR2 FQNNGV. Trimming removed 3 bases at V and 1 base at J, with 5 bases between. The CDR3: CASSFHRTDTQYF. The DNA of the CDR3 is TGTGCCAGCAGCTTCCACCGCACAGATACGCAGTATTTT.

This sequence joins TRBV27 and TRBJ2-3; D is uncertain. The CDR3 is 13 residues long. V was clipped by 0 bases and J by 4 bases, with 5 bases between them. Looked up from germline, CDR1 is MNHEY and CDR2 is SMNVEV (reference sequence). As DNA, the CDR3 is TGTGCCAGCAGTTTATCGCAGGCAGATACGCAGTATTTT. This sequence encodes CASSLSQADTQYF.

A few counts support this clone. CDR3 sequence reads: CASRGQGMSSYEQYF. The CDR3 DNA follows: TGTGCCAGCAGGGGTCAGGGTATGAGCTCCTACGAGCAGTACTTC. The chain employs TRBV6-1 and TRBJ2-7, with D maybe TRBD1 (5 bases). Per the germline V gene, CDR1 is MNHNS and CDR2 is SASEGT. This CDR3 region has 15 residues. V gave up 6 bases and J gave up 0 bases, with 15 bases separating them.

This chain joins TRBV7-8 and TRBJ2-5; possibly TRBD2 for D (6 bases). Germline-derived CDR1 and CDR2 are SGHVS and FQNEAQ. V gave up 4 bases and J gave up 4 bases, with 22 bases separating them. The CDR3 spans 17 residues. The CDR3 reads CASSSAVGGVALETQYF. The CDR3 region has the DNA TGTGCCAGCAGCTCAGCGGTGGGCGGGGTGGCCTTAGAGACCCAGTACTTC.

The chain combines TRBV6-1 with TRBJ1-4; no reliable D call. Germline values: CDR1 MNHNS, CDR2 SASEGT. The CDR3 has 11 residues. Trimming pared 7 bases from V and 7 bases from J, leaving 7 bases between. The CDR3 DNA follows: TGTGCCAGCAAGGGAGGTGAAAAACTGTTTTTT. It translates to CASKGGEKLFF.

The chain carries TRBV19 and TRBJ2-7, with TRBD1 matching over 9 bases. V lost 5 bases, J lost 1 base, and 9 bases stayed unmatched. The CDR3 consists of 16 residues. The V gene's germline CDR1 is LNHDA and CDR2 SQIVND (reference sequence). The CDR3 spells CASSPRTGVRSYEQYF. The CDR3 region has the DNA TGTGCCAGTAGTCCACGGACAGGGGTCAGATCCTACGAGCAGTACTTC.

The chain links TRBV6-5 to TRBJ1-2, with a tentative D call TRBD1 (6 bases). Germline CDR1 MNHEY, CDR2 SVGAGI. The CDR3 loop spans 13 amino acids. The ends were cut back, 2 bases at V and 3 bases at J, with 7 bases in the middle. Written as DNA, the CDR3 is TGTGCCAGCAGTTACGGGGGCGACTATGGCTACACCTTC. This sequence encodes CASSYGGDYGYTF.

The genes are TRBV25-1 and TRBJ2-7, with D maybe TRBD1 (6 bases). The CDR3 consists of 14 residues. CDR1 and CDR2 from the germline V gene are MGHDK and SYGVNS. Trimming cost V 5 bases and J 4 bases, with 15 bases left between them. The CDR3 sequence: CASSTRRGFYEQYF. The CDR3 DNA follows: TGTGCCAGCAGTACCCGTAGGGGGTTTTACGAGCAGTACTTC.

This sequence joins TRBV7-9 and TRBJ2-3; TRBD1 matches at 8 bases. CDR1 is SEHNR and CDR2 is FQNEAQ in the germline V gene (reference sequence). J lost 2 bases, V lost 8 bases, and 6 bases had no gene match. The CDR3 extends over 14 amino acids. CDR3 loop: CASSGGESTDTQYF. In DNA, the CDR3 is TGTGCCAGCTCAGGGGGCGAGTCCACAGATACGCAGTATTTT.

The V gene is TRBV30, the J gene TRBJ1-1; 8 bases are shared with TRBD1. Germline assignment: CDR1 GTSNPN and CDR2 SVGIG (reference sequence). This CDR3 spans 14 amino acids. The J segment lost 1 base and the V segment lost 8 bases, leaving 9 bases of the junction unmatched. CDR3 nucleotide sequence: TGTGCCCGGTCAGGCGGACAGGGGAACACTGAAGCTTTCTTT. Translated, it gives CARSGGQGNTEAFF. The full variable domain, its missing parts supplied by reference TRBV30 and TRBJ1-1, is SQTIHQWPATLVQPVGSPLSLECTVEGTSNPNLYWYRQAAGRGLQLLFYSVGIGQISSEVPQNLSASRPQDRQFILSSKKLLLSDSGFYLCARSGGQGNTEAFFGQGTRLTVV.

This rearrangement joins TRBV9 to TRBJ2-5; the D gene could be TRBD1 or TRBD2 (5 bases each). From germline, CDR1 is SGDLS and CDR2 YYNGEE. CDR3 length: 16 residues. Trimming stripped 0 bases from V and 3 bases from J, with 15 bases between. CDR3 DNA: TGTGCCAGCAGCGTAGCGGACGAGGGGCCAAAAGAGACCCAGTACTTC. It translates to CASSVADEGPKETQYF.

The chain has TRBV9 and TRBJ2-7; 9 nucleotides agree with TRBD1. This CDR3 has 15 amino acids. V shed 4 bases, J shed 3 bases, and the junction held 8 bases outside the gene matches. Germline CDR1 and CDR2: SGDLS and YYNGEE. CDR3 sequence (DNA): TGTGCCAGCAGCCAACTTCAGGGACAGGGCTACGAGCAGTACTTC. Translation gives CASSQLQGQGYEQYF.

The chain joins TRBV19 to TRBJ1-2; D is possibly TRBD1 (5 bases). This CDR3 contains 12 residues. In germline, CDR1 is LNHDA, CDR2 SQIVND (reference sequence). V was clipped by 7 bases and J by 4 bases, with 10 bases between them. CDR3 sequence (DNA): TGTGCCAGTACTGGGGACCTCTATGGCTACACCTTC. Its translation: CASTGDLYGYTF.

The J gene is TRBJ2-5, the V gene TRBV15; a weak D match, TRBD1 (6 bases). Trimming pared 1 base from V and 0 bases from J, leaving 9 bases between. The V gene's germline CDR1 is LNHNV and CDR2 YYDKDF (reference sequence). This CDR3 has 15 amino acids. DNA for the CDR3: TGTGCCACCAGCAGAGTGCAGGGGTACCAAGAGACCCAGTACTTC. Protein sequence: CATSRVQGYQETQYF.

V gene TRBV6-4 combines with J gene TRBJ1-2; TRBD1 matches at 7 bases. This CDR3 is 15 amino acids long. V was clipped by 6 bases and J by 6 bases; unmatched bases: 13. Germline CDR1 MRHNA, CDR2 SNTAGT. The CDR3: CASRVSTTGSHGYTF. CDR3 bases: TGTGCCAGCAGAGTTTCGACGACAGGGTCCCATGGCTACACCTTC.

This chain links TRBV4-1 with TRBJ2-1; D call uncertain. From germline, CDR1 is MGHRA and CDR2 YSYEKL. V lost 1 base, J lost 4 bases, and 5 bases lay in between. The CDR3 length is 13 residues. CDR3 in amino acids: CASSQGQYNEQFF. CDR3 sequence (DNA): TGCGCCAGCAGCCAAGGCCAGTACAATGAGCAGTTCTTC.